This T cell receptor (beta chain) was found in a study of blood T cell repertoires in COVID-19. Across the study: Cohort 3 donors counted as recovered after two negative PCRs, clearance, or resolved symptoms.

This table comes from immunoSEQ multiplex PCR, and its TCRdb copy is limited to in-frame clones, with some not included. The data show about 210,000 clones, with more than 85% seen just once and around 23% held by the top ten. The CDR3 covers 15 residues. The V gene lost 7 bases and the J gene lost 0 bases, with 13 bases spanning the gap. Germline CDR1 reads SNHLY; CDR2 reads FYNNEI. The participants were between about 18 and 90 years old and came from roughly 25 US areas. The sample was PBMCs or T cells enriched from blood (not recorded which). This chain connects TRBV2 to TRBJ2-1, with D unresolved. The sequence was collected from a woman aged 40 to 50 in a cohort exposed to, infected with or recovered from COVID-19 (not recorded which). In DNA, the CDR3 is TGTGCCAGCACGGCGACGGGTGACTCCTACAATGAGCAGTTCTTC. Encoded protein: CASTATGDSYNEQFF.